The next 4 T cell receptor beta chains were all read from a single sample in a study of blood T cell repertoires in COVID-19. Using immunoSEQ multiplex PCR, the repertoire was profiled, and TCRdb retains in-frame clones only, with some absent. The sample records a few hundred thousand clones, 88% being singletons. Sequencing was done on a sample of peripheral blood. The receptors stem from a woman aged 30 to 39 who had recovered from COVID-19.

The chain uses TRBV19 and TRBJ2-2, with 7 positions matching TRBD2. The CDR3 sequence is 18 residues long. Germline V gene data show CDR1 as LNHDA and CDR2 as SQIVND (reference sequence). V trimming: 2 bases; J trimming: 3 bases; junction bases outside the gene matches: 12. Here the CDR3 reads CASSISPSRGEHTGELFF. CDR3 bases: TGTGCCAGTAGTATAAGCCCCTCACGGGGGGAGCACACCGGGGAGCTGTTTTTT. The variable domain in full, completed from reference TRBV19 and TRBJ2-2, reads DGGITQSPKYLFRKEGQNVTLSCEQNLNHDAMYWYRQDPGQGLRLIYYSQIVNDFQKGDIAEGYSVSREKKESFPLTVTSAQKNPTAFYLCASSISPSRGEHTGELFFGEGSRLTVL.

J is TRBJ2-7 and V is TRBV12-3 or TRBV12-4, with TRBD2 matching 7 bases. With V trimmed by 5 bases and J by 0 bases, 1 base remained unmatched. The CDR3 is 13 residues long. CDR3 DNA: TGTGCCAGCAGTCGCGGGAGCTCCTACGAGCAGTACTTC. Its protein product is CASSRGSSYEQYF.

Here the CDR3 DNA reads TGTGCCAGCAGCCGAGACAGGGGTGATGGCTACACCTTC. Residues: CASSRDRGDGYTF. The V gene is TRBV7-2, the J gene TRBJ1-2; 8 bases agree with TRBD1. CDR1 and CDR2 from the germline V gene are SGHTA and FQGNSA. Trimming at V came to 5 bases and at J to 6 bases, leaving 5 bases not matched to a gene. CDR3 length equals 13 residues. Filled out from reference TRBV7-2 and TRBJ1-2, the complete variable domain reads GAGVSQSPSNKVTEKGKDVELRCDPISGHTALYWYRQSLGQGLEFLIYFQGNSAPDKSGLPSDRFSAERTGGSVSTLTIQRTQQEDSAVYLCASSRDRGDGYTFGSGTRLTVV.

The chain has TRBV11-2 and TRBJ2-7; maybe TRBD2 (7 bases). This CDR3 is 14 amino acids long. Germline loops: CDR1 SGHAT, CDR2 FQNNGV. Deletions cut 3 bases from V and 6 bases from J, with 15 bases between. The CDR3 reads CASSLSGGGGEQYF. The CDR3 DNA is TGTGCCAGCAGCTTGTCGGGGGGCGGAGGCGAGCAGTACTTC.